This T cell receptor beta chain comes out of a study of blood T cell repertoires in COVID-19. Study as a whole: In each case, the material was cDNA or gDNA derived from T cells, B-cell-depleted T cells, or PBMCs.

Trimming removed 3 bases at V and 0 bases at J, with 13 bases between. The germline gives CDR1 SGDLS, CDR2 YYNGEE. This CDR3 comprises 15 residues. Original data processing: Amplified reference gene primers provided the basis for estimating nucleated cell counts. The repertoire was sequenced with immunoSEQ multiplex PCR; TCRdb's copy has only in-frame clones and lacks some. The V and J calls and the clone size are those of that table, but D and trimming were determined from the DNA. The table lists about 360,000 clones, more than 75% of them singletons. The chain employs TRBV9 and TRBJ2-7; D ambiguous. The TCR comes from a human donor in a cohort sampled during active COVID-19. Sequencing was performed on peripheral blood. The CDR3 spells CASSEPRQRSYEQYF. The CDR3 DNA sequence: TGTGCCAGCAGCGAGCCCCGCCAACGCTCCTACGAGCAGTACTTC.